The sequence of this T cell receptor beta chain was determined in a study of shared clonotypes between healthy human individuals. TCRdb keeps only in-frame clones here, not all; method: immunoSEQ multiplex PCR. The sample records approximately 720,000 clones, roughly 70% being singletons. The CDR3 has 15 amino acids. Trimming removed 7 bases from V and 4 bases from J, with 17 bases in between. Germline lookup yields CDR1 LNHDA and CDR2 SQIVND (reference sequence). In this sample, this clone turned up many times. The chain couples TRBV19 to TRBJ1-5; weak D call: TRBD1 (6 bases). The receptor was derived from a woman in her 30s in good health. The sequencing input was memory CD4+ T cells sorted from blood. The subset denotes: CD45RA-negative fraction. CDR3: CASISQGSTNQPQHF. DNA for the CDR3: TGTGCCAGTATTTCGCAGGGGTCGACGAATCAGCCCCAGCATTTT.